This passage covers 30 T cell receptor beta chains from one sample sequenced in a study of blood T cell repertoires in COVID-19. Method: immunoSEQ multiplex PCR; TCRdb's copy keeps in-frame clones and lacks some. The sample records hundreds of thousands of clones, approximately 91% being singletons. Input material: peripheral blood. The source is a woman in her 30s with COVID-19, enrolled during active disease.

The chain uses TRBV28 and TRBJ2-6; 7 nucleotides align to TRBD1. Germline V lookup: CDR1 MDHEN, CDR2 SYDVKM. CDR3 length: 18 residues. The V segment lost 5 bases and the J segment 0 bases; nucleotides outside the gene matches: 10. The CDR3 nucleotides are TGTGCCAGCAGTCGTCAGGGGGTCCACTCCTCTGGGGCCAACGTCCTGACTTTC. As protein: CASSRQGVHSSGANVLTF.

This chain joins TRBV9 and TRBJ2-7; 9 bases agree with TRBD1. The CDR3 loop spans 15 amino acids. Germline CDR1 reads SGDLS; CDR2 reads YYNGEE. The ends lost 4 bases at V and 4 bases at J; junction bases unmatched: 9. CDR3 in DNA: TGTGCCAGCAGCCCTCTAGGGACAGGGTCATACGAGCAGTACTTC. Translated: CASSPLGTGSYEQYF. The full variable domain, its missing parts supplied by reference TRBV9 and TRBJ2-7, is DSGVTQTPKHLITATGQRVTLRCSPRSGDLSVYWYQQSLDQGLQFLIQYYNGEERAKGNILERFSAQQFPDLHSELNLSSLELGDSALYFCASSPLGTGSYEQYFGPGTRLTVT.

This chain connects TRBV10-1 to TRBJ2-3; the D gene is possibly TRBD2 (6 bases). CDR3 length equals 15 residues. With 3 bases removed from V and 5 bases from J, the gap between germline ends came to 15 bases. The germline gives CDR1 WNHNN, CDR2 SYGVQD (reference sequence). In DNA, the CDR3 is TGCGCCAGCAGTGAAACTCGGGGGAGAGTAGATACGCAGTATTTT. Its protein product is CASSETRGRVDTQYF.

The chain is built from TRBV28 and TRBJ2-1; 9 bases fit TRBD2. The V and J ends lost 6 bases and 5 bases, in that order; junction bases with no gene match: 11. The germline V gene encodes CDR1 MDHEN and CDR2 SYDVKM. The CDR3 has 16 residues. Here the CDR3 reads CASRVKGLARNNEQFF. For the CDR3, the DNA is TGTGCCAGCAGGGTCAAAGGACTAGCGAGAAACAATGAGCAGTTCTTC.

The rearrangement uses TRBV10-1 and TRBJ2-6, with 11 bases lining up with TRBD2. The CDR3 contains 18 residues. Germline CDR1 reads WNHNN; CDR2 reads SYGVQD (reference sequence). V was pared by 6 bases and J by 0 bases, with 7 bases of the junction left unmatched. The CDR3 here is CASRPGLAVPSGANVLTF. Here the CDR3 DNA reads TGCGCCAGCAGGCCGGGACTAGCGGTACCCTCTGGGGCCAACGTCCTGACTTTC.

This clone has only one observation. The J gene is TRBJ1-2, the V gene TRBV28; 9 positions agree with TRBD1. This CDR3 has 16 amino acids. CDR1 is MDHEN, CDR2 SYDVKM, per germline. The junction had 10 bases not matched to a gene; V was cut back by 5 bases and J by 3 bases. This CDR3 is CASSRPSGQGHYGYTF. CDR3 sequence (DNA): TGTGCCAGCAGTCGACCTTCGGGACAGGGACACTATGGCTACACCTTC.

The chain recombines TRBV29-1 with TRBJ2-7, with 7 bases aligning to TRBD2. Unmatched junction bases numbered 11, after V lost 4 bases and J lost 5 bases. The CDR3 extends over 14 amino acids. Germline CDR1 SQVTM, CDR2 ANQGSEA. DNA of the CDR3: TGCAGCGTTGGGTCCCTGTCGGGAGGCCACGAGCAGTACTTC. Residues: CSVGSLSGGHEQYF.

The chain is built from TRBV3-1 (or the pseudogene TRBV3-2) and TRBJ2-2; D may be TRBD2 (6 bases). This CDR3 has 19 residues. V lost 11 bases to trimming and J lost 4 bases, with 32 bases between them. CDR1 and CDR2 from the germline V gene are LGHDT and YNNKEL (reference sequence). The CDR3 region has the DNA TGTGCCGCCGCGGGATTACCGGGACTTCGCAGTCGGGGCACCGGGGAGCTGTTTTTT. Amino acid sequence: CAAAGLPGLRSRGTGELFF.

This clone was observed a few times. This chain's CDR3 is CAWVKGAGTEAFF. The CDR3 DNA reads as TGTGCCTGGGTCAAAGGGGCCGGGACTGAAGCTTTCTTT. This chain uses TRBV30 with TRBJ1-1; the D gene is possibly TRBD1 (5 bases). Trimming cost V 5 bases and J 5 bases, with 15 bases left between them. This CDR3 comprises 13 residues. CDR1 is GTSNPN, CDR2 SVGIG, per germline (reference sequence).

This clone was detected only once. The J gene is TRBJ1-5, the V gene TRBV28; D call uncertain. CDR1 and CDR2 (germline): MDHEN, SYDVKM. The CDR3 has 16 amino acids. The V and J ends lost 6 bases and 7 bases respectively, with 22 bases between them. The CDR3 bases are TGTGCCAGCAGCCCCAGCGGAGGGTCGTTAAGGCAGCCCCAGCATTTT. Its translation is CASSPSGGSLRQPQHF.

On this clone: Sequence at one end of the junction differs from germline and may be a read error. The chain has TRBV5-1 and TRBJ2-7; 8 bases are a match to TRBD1. The CDR3 runs 14 residues. CDR1 is SGHRS, CDR2 YFSETQ, per germline. The CDR3 nucleotides are TGCGCCAGCAGCCCCACAGGGGGAACCTACAAGCAGTACTTC. As protein: CASSPTGGTYKQYF.

The genes are TRBV19 and TRBJ1-2, with D possibly matching TRBD1 (5 bases). V shed 11 bases and J shed 8 bases, with 12 bases lying between them. This CDR3 has 10 amino acids. Germline V gene data show CDR1 as LNHDA and CDR2 as SQIVND (reference sequence). CDR3 nucleotides: TGTGCCTCTTGGGGCGCGGGCTACACCTTC. Its protein is CASWGAGYTF.

This chain connects TRBV3-1 (or the pseudogene TRBV3-2) to TRBJ1-3, with D possibly TRBD1 on 6 matching bases. Trimming took 0 bases from V and 3 from J, leaving 12 bases between them. The length of the CDR3 is 16 residues. From germline, CDR1 is LGHDT and CDR2 YNNKEL (reference sequence). This CDR3 is CASSQDLGALGNTIYF. CDR3 coding DNA: TGTGCCAGCAGCCAAGACCTGGGGGCGCTTGGAAACACCATATATTTT.

The gene calls are TRBV21-1 and TRBJ1-5. TRBV21-1 is marked as a pseudogene. This CDR3 has 15 residues. CDR3 protein: CASSKVGLANQPQHF. In DNA form, the CDR3 reads TGTGCCAGCAGCAAAGTTGGACTGGCGAATCAGCCCCAGCATTTT.

This rearrangement joins TRBV27 to TRBJ2-7; 10 bases fit TRBD2. The V gene end was trimmed by 0 bases and the J gene end by 5 bases; junction bases not matched to a gene: 7. The CDR3 consists of 16 residues. From germline, CDR1 is MNHEY and CDR2 SMNVEV (reference sequence). In nucleotides, the CDR3 is TGTGCCAGCAGTTTATCCCGAGCGGGAGGGCCCCACGAGCAGTACTTC. Amino acids: CASSLSRAGGPHEQYF.

The V gene is TRBV2, the J gene TRBJ2-5; D might be TRBD1 (7 bases). Between the trimmed V and J ends, which lost 10 bases and 4 bases, there was a span of 19 bases. Germline V lookup: CDR1 SNHLY, CDR2 FYNNEI. The CDR3 is 14 residues long. The CDR3 reads CATQGGLAGETQYF. The CDR3, as DNA: TGTGCCACTCAGGGGGGTCTTGCGGGAGAGACCCAGTACTTC.

A few counts support this clone. The chain couples TRBV2 to TRBJ1-5, with 10 bases fitting TRBD1. CDR1 and CDR2 (germline): SNHLY, FYNNEI. This CDR3 has 16 amino acids. Germline trimming cut 5 bases from V and 2 bases from J; bases unmatched to any gene: 6. The CDR3 DNA reads TGTGCCAGCAGTTTTTACGGGACAGGGGGCAATCAGCCCCAGCATTTT. Its translation: CASSFYGTGGNQPQHF.

The CDR3 here is CASSPGAGVGEQYF. CDR3 bases: TGTGCCAGCAGTCCCGGCGCAGGGGTGGGCGAGCAGTACTTC. This chain uses TRBV3-1 (or the pseudogene TRBV3-2) with TRBJ2-7; D possibly corresponds to TRBD1 (6 bases). CDR1 LGHDT and CDR2 YNNKEL come from the germline V gene (reference sequence). Trimming took 6 bases from V and 6 from J, leaving 18 bases between them. There are 14 residues in the CDR3.

This chain connects TRBV24-1 to TRBJ2-3; 9 bases map to TRBD2. Germline V gene data show CDR1 as KGHDR and CDR2 as SFDVKD. V was pared by 6 bases and J by 2 bases, with 2 bases of the junction left unmatched. The CDR3 runs to 14 residues. This CDR3 is CATSLAGVTDTQYF. The CDR3 nucleotides are TGTGCCACCAGTTTAGCGGGAGTCACAGATACGCAGTATTTT.

V and J are TRBV6-5 and TRBJ1-4; 8 nucleotides line up with TRBD1. There are 15 residues in the CDR3. Looked up from germline, CDR1 is MNHEY and CDR2 is SVGAGI. Unmatched junction bases numbered 14, after V lost 5 bases and J lost 12 bases. The CDR3 DNA reads TGTGCCAGCAGTCAGACTCAGGGGGCCCCCCGGGAACTGTTTTTT. Residues: CASSQTQGAPRELFF.

In regard to this clone: This sample includes further DNA sequences coding for the same CDR3. The chain joins TRBV20-1 to TRBJ1-5; D call uncertain. The CDR3 contains 11 residues. Germline loops: CDR1 DFQATT, CDR2 SNEGSKA (reference sequence). V lost 3 bases and J lost 7, with 7 bases in between. The CDR3: CSARAGQPQHF. The CDR3 DNA is TGCAGTGCTAGGGCCGGGCAGCCCCAGCATTTT.

The chain is built from TRBV4-3 and TRBJ2-1; 7 positions match TRBD2. This CDR3 contains 17 residues. Germline-derived CDR1 and CDR2 are LGHNA and YSLEER. V shed 3 bases, J shed 9 bases, and the junction held 17 bases outside the gene matches. The CDR3 here is CASSQWDYRNSFSEQFF. The CDR3 DNA reads as TGCGCCAGCAGCCAGTGGGACTATCGCAACTCCTTCAGTGAGCAGTTCTTC.

The V and J genes are TRBV10-3 and TRBJ1-1, with 7 positions matching TRBD1. V lost 0 bases, J lost 2 bases, and 3 bases stayed unmatched. CDR1 is ENHRY and CDR2 is SYGVKD in the germline V gene. This CDR3 has 15 residues. The CDR3 DNA reads as TGTGCCATCAGTGAGTCACAGGGGCGAAACACTGAAGCTTTCTTT. Translation: CAISESQGRNTEAFF.

The genes are TRBV7-2 and TRBJ1-3; D gene ambiguous. The CDR3 is made up of 12 amino acids. V shed 4 bases and J shed 6 bases, with 7 bases lying between them. Looked up from germline, CDR1 is SGHTA and CDR2 is FQGNSA. Here the CDR3 DNA reads TGTGCCAGCAGCTCCGTTTTAAACACCATATATTTT. Amino acid sequence: CASSSVLNTIYF.

The J gene is TRBJ2-1, the V gene TRBV27, with 10 bases aligning to TRBD2. The CDR3 is made up of 18 amino acids. From germline, CDR1 is MNHEY and CDR2 SMNVEV (reference sequence). V trimming: 1 base; J trimming: 6 bases; junction bases outside the gene matches: 12. The CDR3 nucleotides read TGTGCCAGCAGTTTATGGAACCCCTTAGCGGGAGGAGGCAATGAGCAGTTCTTC. Encoded protein: CASSLWNPLAGGGNEQFF.

The rearrangement joins TRBV7-8 to TRBJ1-2; a weak D match, TRBD1 (5 bases). This CDR3 region has 13 residues. The ends were cut back, 5 bases at V and 8 bases at J, with 15 bases in the middle. From germline, CDR1 is SGHVS and CDR2 FQNEAQ. CDR3 protein: CASSPGIPRGYTF. Here the CDR3 DNA reads TGTGCCAGCAGCCCAGGGATCCCTCGGGGCTACACCTTC.

This rearrangement joins TRBV9 to TRBJ2-1; a weak D match, TRBD2 (6 bases). This CDR3 is 15 amino acids long. V shed 0 bases and J shed 4 bases, with 11 bases lying between them. From germline, CDR1 is SGDLS and CDR2 YYNGEE. As DNA, the CDR3 is TGTGCCAGCAGCGTAGCTCCCGGGAGTTACAATGAGCAGTTCTTC. This gives the protein CASSVAPGSYNEQFF.

J is TRBJ1-2 and V is TRBV27; D gene ambiguous. V lost 3 bases and J lost 4, with 12 bases in between. Germline V gene data show CDR1 as MNHEY and CDR2 as SMNVEV (reference sequence). This CDR3 comprises 14 residues. The CDR3 DNA follows: TGTGCCAGCAGTTTCCTCCCTATTCTCTATGGCTACACCTTC. Protein product: CASSFLPILYGYTF.

This clone was detected once. The V gene is TRBV19, the J gene TRBJ2-3; 7 bases agree with TRBD2. Germline CDR1 reads LNHDA; CDR2 reads SQIVND (reference sequence). CDR3 length: 14 residues. Unmatched junction bases numbered 5, after V lost 7 bases and J lost 1 base. The chain's CDR3 is CASTGLAGTDTQYF. DNA for the CDR3: TGTGCCAGTACAGGGCTAGCGGGCACAGATACGCAGTATTTT.

The chain links TRBV30 to TRBJ2-1; the D is unclear. CDR1 and CDR2 (germline): GTSNPN, SVGIG (reference sequence). The V end lost 2 bases, the J end lost 0 bases, and 14 bases lay between the germline ends. This CDR3 contains 16 residues. The CDR3 reads CAWSPGPHSSYNEQFF. The CDR3 DNA follows: TGTGCCTGGAGTCCTGGGCCGCACAGCTCCTACAATGAGCAGTTCTTC.